This is a list of T cell receptor beta chains from one sample in a study of blood T cell repertoires in COVID-19. The data were produced by immunoSEQ multiplex PCR, yet TCRdb's version contains in-frame clones alone and is incomplete. This sample carries around 250,000 clones, 80% to 85% of them seen once, and the ten largest clones take less than 2%. Sequenced input: peripheral blood. The receptors derive from a woman in her forties who had recovered from COVID-19. Each CDR3 is given without its conserved first and last residue.

v_gene: TRBV10-3
j_gene: TRBJ1-1
CDR3aa: AISEGQMNTEAF

v_gene: TRBV28
j_gene: TRBJ2-2
CDR3aa: ASSIPRDRGLTGELF

v_gene: TRBV4-1
j_gene: TRBJ1-4
CDR3aa: ASSQDIRGGKLF

v_gene: TRBV19
j_gene: TRBJ1-1
CDR3aa: ASSTDRDTEAF

v_gene: TRBV9
j_gene: TRBJ2-2
CDR3aa: ASSGSLEVNTGELF

v_gene: TRBV4-1
j_gene: TRBJ2-7
CDR3aa: ASSQVAGVEQY

v_gene: TRBV19
j_gene: TRBJ1-1
CDR3aa: ASSMDRRVHAF

v_gene: TRBV5-1
j_gene: TRBJ2-7
CDR3aa: ASRPGLGSYEQY

v_gene: TRBV19
j_gene: TRBJ1-1
CDR3aa: ASRNSRGRTEAF

v_gene: TRBV2
j_gene: TRBJ2-7
CDR3aa: ASRGDRTYEQY

v_gene: TRBV6-5
j_gene: TRBJ2-7
CDR3aa: ASSWRSQVGEQY

v_gene: TRBV28
j_gene: TRBJ1-5
CDR3aa: ASSPYREGQPQH

v_gene: TRBV28
j_gene: TRBJ1-1
CDR3aa: ASSLGWVRIEAF

v_gene: TRBV28
j_gene: TRBJ1-1
CDR3aa: ASSLTGRNTEAF

v_gene: TRBV18
j_gene: TRBJ1-6
CDR3aa: ASSPTQTGQGNSPLH

v_gene: TRBV18
j_gene: TRBJ1-3
CDR3aa: ASSRDRAGNTIY

v_gene: TRBV10-3
j_gene: TRBJ1-3
CDR3aa: AISLQGIGNTIY

v_gene: TRBV2
j_gene: TRBJ2-1
CDR3aa: ASRPGLAGGPGLNEQF

v_gene: TRBV30
j_gene: TRBJ2-7
CDR3aa: AWRKQGACEQY

v_gene: TRBV30
j_gene: TRBJ2-7
CDR3aa: AWSVYYEQY

v_gene: TRBV6-5
j_gene: TRBJ2-7
CDR3aa: ASSPGQRATEQY

v_gene: TRBV19
j_gene: TRBJ1-3
CDR3aa: ASNVQGASGNTIY

v_gene: TRBV2
j_gene: TRBJ1-1
CDR3aa: ASGRGSNTEAF

v_gene: TRBV12-3/TRBV12-4
j_gene: TRBJ2-1
CDR3aa: ASSASTSWEQF

v_gene: TRBV4-2
j_gene: TRBJ1-4
CDR3aa: ASSQDAGAGNEKLF

v_gene: TRBV11-2
j_gene: TRBJ1-1
CDR3aa: ASSPTGRNTEAF

v_gene: TRBV25-1
j_gene: TRBJ1-1
CDR3aa: ASSELTTDTEAF

v_gene: TRBV18
j_gene: TRBJ1-4
CDR3aa: ASSPQRATNEKLF

v_gene: TRBV28
j_gene: TRBJ1-3
CDR3aa: ASEEGFSGNTIY

v_gene: TRBV6-5
j_gene: TRBJ2-7
CDR3aa: ASSQDSYEQY

v_gene: TRBV9
j_gene: TRBJ1-5
CDR3aa: ASSAGGTNQPQH

v_gene: TRBV6-4
j_gene: TRBJ2-2
CDR3aa: ASSANSGGASGELF

v_gene: TRBV11-2
j_gene: TRBJ2-7
CDR3aa: ASSSSQGVDEQY

v_gene: TRBV11-2
j_gene: TRBJ2-7
CDR3aa: ASSARGGRYEQY

v_gene: TRBV18
j_gene: TRBJ2-1
CDR3aa: ASSRGSPERNEQF

v_gene: TRBV6-4
j_gene: TRBJ1-2
CDR3aa: ASSDLQGADGYT

v_gene: TRBV30
j_gene: TRBJ2-7
CDR3aa: AWKSTSLEQY

v_gene: TRBV6-5
j_gene: TRBJ1-1
CDR3aa: ASSTQENTEAF

v_gene: TRBV5-4
j_gene: TRBJ1-4
CDR3aa: ASSHGGGETTNEKLF

v_gene: TRBV3-1/TRBV3-2
j_gene: TRBJ2-7
CDR3aa: ASSQDHSRLSEQY

v_gene: TRBV27
j_gene: TRBJ1-1
CDR3aa: ASSARQGTEAF

v_gene: TRBV4-2
j_gene: TRBJ2-2
CDR3aa: ASSLRGGVRGNTGELF

v_gene: TRBV5-6
j_gene: TRBJ2-2
CDR3aa: ASSSGRTNTGELF

v_gene: TRBV6-5
j_gene: TRBJ1-5
CDR3aa: ASSSNRDQPQH

v_gene: TRBV24-1
j_gene: TRBJ2-7
CDR3aa: ATSAGQGVYEQY

v_gene: TRBV5-6
j_gene: TRBJ2-5
CDR3aa: ASSLVGGEETQY

v_gene: TRBV11-2
j_gene: TRBJ2-5
CDR3aa: ASSFPGTRGETQY

v_gene: TRBV7-3
j_gene: TRBJ2-3
CDR3aa: ASSPGLATDTQY

v_gene: TRBV5-4
j_gene: TRBJ2-1
CDR3aa: ASSFGSGGSYNEQF

v_gene: TRBV4-2
j_gene: TRBJ2-7
CDR3aa: ASSQGGLTQEQY

v_gene: TRBV19
j_gene: TRBJ2-2
CDR3aa: ASTDRGLAGGAGELF

v_gene: TRBV6-5
j_gene: TRBJ1-4
CDR3aa: ARGLRATNEKLF

v_gene: TRBV2
j_gene: TRBJ2-5
CDR3aa: ASSGLAGAETQY

v_gene: TRBV6-6
j_gene: TRBJ2-2
CDR3aa: ASSYNSPPGELF

v_gene: TRBV19
j_gene: TRBJ2-1
CDR3aa: ATGTIHNEQF

v_gene: TRBV11-3
j_gene: TRBJ2-7
CDR3aa: ASSQGSSYEQY

v_gene: TRBV19
j_gene: TRBJ2-2
CDR3aa: ASSIPGGGAVGELF

v_gene: TRBV7-2
j_gene: TRBJ2-1
CDR3aa: ASSSTVYNEQF

v_gene: TRBV14
j_gene: TRBJ2-6
CDR3aa: ASSQYADSGANVLT